This record concerns one T cell receptor beta chain sequence. What it binds is unknown. V was cut by 1 base and J by 5 bases, with 15 bases left in between. This CDR3 spans 15 amino acids. In germline, CDR1 is SGHRS, CDR2 YFSETQ. The data belong to a study of a mutant IDH1 vaccine in newly diagnosed glioma. Background on the study: The study started vaccination 4-6 weeks after radiotherapy alone, or with temozolomide cycles. The study held visit V12 at week 35 and visit V13 at week 47.

Study-level findings and limits: Apparently, pseudoprogression bore no relation to changes among the top peripheral T cell clonotypes.

The time point is: week 35, safety follow-up. Doses of 300 ug of mutant IDH1 20-mer peptide were given with topical imiquimod. Here immunoSEQ multiplex PCR was the method, and the copy in TCRdb shows in-frame clones only, minus some. The sample consists of 45,000 to 50,000 clones, approximately 90% of them appearing once. Sequences were derived from PBMCs, sampled from a glioma patient whose treatment included an IDH1 peptide vaccine. The chain uses TRBV5-1 and TRBJ1-1; D not certain. The TCR comes from a woman between 40 and 55 years old with glioma. The CDR3 loop reads CASSLLGKEGTEAFF. CDR3 nucleotides: TGCGCCAGCAGCTTGTTAGGAAAGGAAGGAACTGAAGCTTTCTTT.